What follows describes a single T cell receptor (beta chain). Here immunoSEQ multiplex PCR was the method, and the copy in TCRdb shows in-frame clones only, minus some. The table has roughly 120,000 clones, 65% to 80% seen once. V lost 1 base to trimming and J lost 8 bases, with 8 bases between them. The CDR3 contains 12 residues. These data are taken from a study of blood T cell repertoires in COVID-19. V usage is TRBV12-3 or TRBV12-4 and J usage is TRBJ1-2; the D is unclear. The sequenced material came from peripheral blood. The source of this sequence is a human donor with acute or convalescent COVID-19. The donor label of this sample is uncertain. The CDR3 reads CASSLGGEGYTF. The CDR3 nucleotides read TGTGCCAGCAGTTTAGGCGGGGAGGGCTACACCTTC.